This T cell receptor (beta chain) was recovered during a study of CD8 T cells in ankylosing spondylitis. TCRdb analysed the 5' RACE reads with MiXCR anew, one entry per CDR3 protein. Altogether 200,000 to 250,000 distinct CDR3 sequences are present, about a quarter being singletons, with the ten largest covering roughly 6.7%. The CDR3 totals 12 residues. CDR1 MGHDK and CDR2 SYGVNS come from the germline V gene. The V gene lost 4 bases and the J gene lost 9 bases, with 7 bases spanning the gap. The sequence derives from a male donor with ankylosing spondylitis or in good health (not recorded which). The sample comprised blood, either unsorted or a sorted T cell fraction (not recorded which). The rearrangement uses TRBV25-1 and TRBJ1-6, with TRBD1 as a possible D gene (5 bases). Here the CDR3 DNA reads TGTGCCAGCAGTGCTCAGGGTTCACCCCTCCACTTT. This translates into CASSAQGSPLHF. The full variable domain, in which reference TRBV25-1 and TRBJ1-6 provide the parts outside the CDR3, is EADIYQTPRYLVIGTGKKITLECSQTMGHDKMYWYQQDPGMELHLIHYSYGVNSTEKGDLSSESTVSRIRTEHFPLTLESARPSHTSQYLCASSAQGSPLHFGNGTRLTVT.